This T cell receptor beta chain is from a study of T cells in Graves' hyperthyroidism and ophthalmopathy. V was clipped by 4 bases and J by 5 bases; unmatched bases: 16. The CDR3 has 18 amino acids. CDR1 LGHDT and CDR2 YNNKEL come from the germline V gene (reference sequence). Amplified TCR beta CDR3 regions derived from RNA transcripts. The HTBI primer set drove a first-round RT-PCR of the TCR CDR3. Each CDR3 protein is one row after TCRdb ran MiXCR on the multiplex PCR reads. The table has about 480,000 distinct CDR3 sequences, about an eighth seen once. This clonotype was found many times. The chain combines TRBV3-1 with TRBJ2-7; 11 positions match TRBD2. This receptor was taken from a woman between 18 and 30 years old with Graves' hyperthyroidism. Sequenced material: blood. CDR3 sequence reads: CASSPGPLAGGPQDEQYV. The DNA for the CDR3 is TGTGCCAGCAGCCCCGGCCCGTTAGCGGGAGGGCCTCAGGACGAGCAGTACGTC.